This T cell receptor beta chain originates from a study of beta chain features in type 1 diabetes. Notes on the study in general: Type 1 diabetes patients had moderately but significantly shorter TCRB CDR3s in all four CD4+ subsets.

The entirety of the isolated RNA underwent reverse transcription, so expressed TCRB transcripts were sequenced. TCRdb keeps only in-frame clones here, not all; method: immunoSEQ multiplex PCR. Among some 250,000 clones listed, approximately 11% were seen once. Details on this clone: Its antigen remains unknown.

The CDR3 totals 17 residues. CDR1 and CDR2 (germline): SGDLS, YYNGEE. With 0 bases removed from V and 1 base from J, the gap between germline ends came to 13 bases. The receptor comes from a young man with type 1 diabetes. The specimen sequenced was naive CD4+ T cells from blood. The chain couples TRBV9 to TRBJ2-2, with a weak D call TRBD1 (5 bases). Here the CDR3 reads CASSVASRVQNTGELFF. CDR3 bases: TGTGCCAGCAGCGTAGCGTCCAGGGTCCAGAACACCGGGGAGCTGTTTTTT.